Shown below are 31 T cell receptor beta chains from a single sample sequenced in a study of cytomegalovirus exposure and HLA in healthy donors. Both 60 Vbeta primers and 13 Jbeta primers went into the PCR. Produced via immunoSEQ multiplex PCR; TCRdb's table is partial and in-frame only. The table lists under 200,000 clones, about 81% of them singletons. Sequenced: PBMCs. The receptor source for this set is a woman aged 18-29 years in good health and CMV-seronegative.

V usage is TRBV11-3 and J usage is TRBJ2-5, with D perhaps matching TRBD2 (6 bases). V was pared by 1 base and J by 7 bases, with 10 bases between. CDR3 length: 13 amino acids. Germline assignment: CDR1 SGHNT and CDR2 YENEEA. The CDR3 loop reads CASSLASAGTQYF. CDR3 nucleotides: TGTGCCAGCAGCTTAGCGTCAGCGGGGACCCAGTACTTC.

This clone was seen more than once but under ten times. The chain is built from TRBV6-5 and TRBJ2-1; TRBD1 matches at 9 bases. Germline assignment: CDR1 MNHEY and CDR2 SVGAGI. The junction had 4 bases not matched to a gene; V was cut back by 0 bases and J by 4 bases. There are 16 residues in the CDR3. DNA for the CDR3: TGTGCCAGCAGTTACTCCAAGACAGGGGGGTACAATGAGCAGTTCTTC. Translating it yields CASSYSKTGGYNEQFF.

Only one count was recorded for this clone. The CDR3, as DNA: TGTGCCAGCAGGCCAGATCGGACGCTCGGGGAGCAGTACTTC. It codes for CASRPDRTLGEQYF. The V and J genes are TRBV6-1 and TRBJ2-5, with D possibly being TRBD2 (5 bases). V was clipped by 6 bases and J by 11 bases, with 22 bases between them. Germline assignment: CDR1 MNHNS and CDR2 SASEGT. The CDR3 consists of 14 residues.

J is TRBJ1-5 and V is TRBV25-1; 7 bases are shared with TRBD1. The CDR3 sequence is 11 residues long. Germline CDR1 is MGHDK and CDR2 is SYGVNS. The V and J ends lost 8 bases and 5 bases, in that order; junction bases with no gene match: 0. The CDR3 is CASGQDQPQHF. The DNA for the CDR3 is TGTGCCAGCGGACAGGATCAGCCCCAGCATTTT.

The chain links TRBV5-1 to TRBJ2-3, with 8 bases aligning to TRBD1. Germline CDR1 and CDR2: SGHRS and YFSETQ. The junction had 2 bases not matched to a gene; V was cut back by 4 bases and J by 4 bases. The CDR3 is made up of 13 amino acids. In DNA, the CDR3 is TGCGCCAGCAGCAGGACAGGGCCAGATACGCAGTATTTT. Its protein is CASSRTGPDTQYF.

The V gene is TRBV5-1, the J gene TRBJ2-2, with D perhaps matching TRBD1 (6 bases). CDR3 length equals 14 residues. From germline, CDR1 is SGHRS and CDR2 YFSETQ. V lost 8 bases, J lost 1 base, and 12 bases lay in between. As DNA, the CDR3 is TGCGCCAGTGTCGCGGACAGGAACACCGGGGAGCTGTTTTTT. Amino acids: CASVADRNTGELFF.

The chain uses TRBV10-3 and TRBJ2-1; 7 bases match TRBD1. The V segment lost 5 bases and the J segment 5 bases; nucleotides outside the gene matches: 3. Germline CDR1 is ENHRY and CDR2 is SYGVKD. The CDR3 spans 13 residues. The CDR3 here is CAISPQGHNEQFF. CDR3 DNA: TGTGCCATCAGTCCACAGGGGCACAATGAGCAGTTCTTC.

This clone was recorded once. J is TRBJ1-3 and V is TRBV5-6; D may be TRBD1 (6 bases). In germline, CDR1 is SGHDT, CDR2 YYEEEE. V lost 1 base and J lost 0, with 8 bases in between. This CDR3 has 15 amino acids. CDR3 region: CASSLRGGSGNTIYF. The DNA for the CDR3 is TGTGCCAGCAGCTTGCGAGGGGGCTCTGGAAACACCATATATTTT.

The V and J genes are TRBV5-4 and TRBJ2-5, with a tentative D call TRBD2 (7 bases). Deletions cut 4 bases from V and 7 bases from J, with 17 bases between. The CDR3 totals 14 residues. Looked up from germline, CDR1 is SGHNT and CDR2 is YYREEE (reference sequence). For the CDR3, the DNA is TGTGCCAGCAGCCTAGCCGGAGGGGGGGGGACCCAGTACTTC. Translated: CASSLAGGGGTQYF.

The chain joins TRBV11-2 to TRBJ1-1; 7 bases match TRBD1. Trimming at V came to 4 bases and at J to 1 base, leaving 6 bases not matched to a gene. There are 15 residues in the CDR3. Germline values: CDR1 SGHAT, CDR2 FQNNGV. The CDR3 region has the DNA TGTGCCAGCAGCTCTAACCGGGACAGGAACACTGAAGCTTTCTTT. Protein product: CASSSNRDRNTEAFF.

This rearrangement joins TRBV28 to TRBJ2-7; 15 bases are a match to TRBD2. The CDR3 contains 17 residues. Trimming at V came to 4 bases and at J to 2 bases, leaving 6 bases not matched to a gene. Per germline, CDR1 MDHEN and CDR2 SYDVKM. DNA of the CDR3: TGTGCCAGCAGTTCCGGACTAGCGGGAGGGTCACCCTACGAGCAGTACTTC. Encoded protein: CASSSGLAGGSPYEQYF.

The chain employs TRBV6-6 and TRBJ1-6; TRBD1 is a possible D gene (5 bases). The length of the CDR3 is 13 residues. Per the germline V gene, CDR1 is MNHNY and CDR2 is SVGAGI (reference sequence). Between the trimmed V and J ends, which lost 8 bases and 5 bases, there was a span of 10 bases. DNA for the CDR3: TGTGCCAGCGGGGCGGGGAATAATTCACCCCTCCACTTT. Protein product: CASGAGNNSPLHF.

As concerns this clone: The junction differs from germline at one of its ends, possibly a read error. This chain joins TRBV7-9 and TRBJ1-2; 7 bases map to TRBD1. There are 16 residues in the CDR3. Germline V gives CDR1 SEHNR, CDR2 FQNEAQ (reference sequence). CDR3 sequence: CSSSLAAGTAHYGYTF. The CDR3 nucleotides read TGTTCCAGCAGCTTAGCCGCGGGGACAGCACACTATGGCTACACCTTC.

The rearrangement joins TRBV6-1 to TRBJ1-6; 9 nucleotides match TRBD1. V shed 2 bases, J shed 2 bases, and the junction held 13 bases outside the gene matches. The CDR3 has 20 residues. Germline V CDR1 and CDR2: MNHNS, SASEGT. CDR3 residues: CASSELPRQGVKPYNSPLHF. CDR3 sequence (DNA): TGTGCCAGCAGTGAATTACCGAGACAGGGGGTAAAACCCTATAATTCACCCCTCCACTTT.

The chain carries TRBV5-8 and TRBJ1-1; TRBD1 might be the D (6 bases). This CDR3 region has 13 residues. Germline V gene data show CDR1 as SGHTS and CDR2 as YDEGEE. The V gene lost 2 bases and the J gene lost 6 bases, with 11 bases spanning the gap. This CDR3 reads CASSLQGMPEAFF. The CDR3 coding sequence is TGTGCCAGCAGCTTACAGGGTATGCCTGAAGCTTTCTTT.

The chain is built from TRBV6-1 and TRBJ2-5; 8 bases agree with TRBD2. The V gene's germline CDR1 is MNHNS and CDR2 SASEGT. V trimming: 3 bases; J trimming: 5 bases; junction bases outside the gene matches: 14. The CDR3 loop spans 17 amino acids. In DNA, the CDR3 is TGTGCCAGCAGTGATTTCGCGGGAGGACCTCAGGCGGAGACCCAGTACTTC. This codes for CASSDFAGGPQAETQYF.

The rearrangement links TRBV5-1 to TRBJ2-1; tentatively, D is TRBD2 (6 bases). The germline V and J ends were trimmed by 0 bases and 7 bases, with 17 bases remaining between them. This CDR3 has 16 amino acids. Germline assignment: CDR1 SGHRS and CDR2 YFSETQ. CDR3: CASSLDPGRLSNEQFF. CDR3 coding DNA: TGCGCCAGCAGCTTGGATCCGGGGAGGTTATCAAATGAGCAGTTCTTC. Complete variable domain (other parts from reference TRBV5-1 and TRBJ2-1): KAGVTQTPRYLIKTRGQQVTLSCSPISGHRSVSWYQQTPGQGLQFLFEYFSETQRNKGNFPGRFSGRQFSNSRSEMNVSTLELGDSALYLCASSLDPGRLSNEQFFGPGTRLTVL.

J is TRBJ2-5 and V is TRBV28; 7 nucleotides align to TRBD2. CDR1 MDHEN and CDR2 SYDVKM come from the germline V gene. CDR3 size: 13 residues. The V segment lost 3 bases and the J segment 5 bases; nucleotides outside the gene matches: 3. CDR3 loop: CASSLLAGETQYF. As DNA, the CDR3 is TGTGCCAGCAGTTTGTTAGCGGGTGAGACCCAGTACTTC.

CDR3 DNA sequence: TGTGCCAGCAGTCAGCTAGCGGGAAATAATGAGCAGTTCTTC. Translated, it gives CASSQLAGNNEQFF. V usage is TRBV6-5 and J usage is TRBJ2-1, with 9 bases fitting TRBD2. This CDR3 region has 14 residues. In germline, CDR1 is MNHEY, CDR2 SVGAGI. After removal of 5 bases from V and 7 bases from J, the junction contained 6 bases not matched to a gene.

The V call is TRBV15, the J call TRBJ2-7, with TRBD2 matching 7 bases. The CDR3 is 13 amino acids. Germline CDR1 and CDR2: LNHNV and YYDKDF (reference sequence). The V and J ends lost 6 bases and 5 bases, in that order; junction bases with no gene match: 7. The CDR3: CATSAGLADEQYF. As DNA, the CDR3 is TGTGCCACCAGTGCCGGGCTAGCGGACGAGCAGTACTTC. The full variable domain, with the rest looked up from reference TRBV15 and TRBJ2-7, is DAMVIQNPRYQVTQFGKPVTLSCSQTLNHNVMYWYQQKSSQAPKLLFHYYDKDFNNEADTPDNFQSRRPNTSFCFLDIRSPGLGDTAMYLCATSAGLADEQYFGPGTRLTVT.

The J gene is TRBJ1-1, the V gene TRBV19; D call uncertain. The V gene lost 7 bases and the J gene lost 4 bases, with 22 bases spanning the gap. Germline-derived CDR1 and CDR2 are LNHDA and SQIVND (reference sequence). This CDR3 is built from 16 residues. The CDR3: CASNPSGGSSFTEAFF. DNA of the CDR3: TGTGCCAGTAACCCGTCCGGAGGGTCCTCGTTCACTGAAGCTTTCTTT.

The rearrangement links TRBV27 to TRBJ2-7, with a weak D call TRBD2 (6 bases). V was shortened by 5 bases and J by 3 bases, with 17 bases between the two germline ends. CDR1 MNHEY and CDR2 SMNVEV come from the germline V gene (reference sequence). The CDR3 sequence is 15 residues long. The CDR3 protein is CASSTRGWGDYEQYF. The CDR3 region has the DNA TGTGCCAGCAGTACCCGAGGGTGGGGGGACTACGAGCAGTACTTC.

This chain connects TRBV5-6 to TRBJ1-1; D call uncertain. Per the germline V gene, CDR1 is SGHDT and CDR2 is YYEEEE. Trimming removed 2 bases at V and 2 bases at J, with 10 bases between. This CDR3 region has 14 residues. DNA of the CDR3: TGTGCCAGCAGCTTACGCCGCAGTAACACTGAAGCTTTCTTT. Translating it yields CASSLRRSNTEAFF. Looking up the rest from reference TRBV5-6 and TRBJ1-1 gives the full variable domain: DAGVTQSPTHLIKTRGQQVTLRCSPKSGHDTVSWYQQALGQGPQFIFQYYEEEERQRGNFPDRFSGHQFPNYSSELNVNALLLGDSALYLCASSLRRSNTEAFFGQGTRLTVV.

This clone was recorded only once. This chain links TRBV10-3 with TRBJ2-7; TRBD2 matches at 7 bases. Trimming removed 10 bases from V and 2 bases from J; junction bases left unmatched: 8. The CDR3 contains 13 residues. Germline V gene sequence: CDR1 ENHRY, CDR2 SYGVKD. The CDR3 bases are TGTGCCAGCTCAGCCCGGGAGGCCTACGAGCAGTACTTC. It codes for CASSAREAYEQYF.

The CDR3 bases are TGTGCCAGCAGCGTAGTCACAGAGTACGCTTTCTTT. Translation gives CASSVVTEYAFF. V gene TRBV9 combines with J gene TRBJ1-1; D remains unclear. The CDR3 has 12 amino acids. Germline V lookup: CDR1 SGDLS, CDR2 YYNGEE. The V end was cut by 0 bases, the J end by 11 bases, with 11 bases between.

V and J are TRBV9 and TRBJ2-5, with TRBD1 matching 7 bases. J was trimmed by 5 bases and V by 0 bases; bases with no gene match: 7. From germline, CDR1 is SGDLS and CDR2 YYNGEE. The CDR3 contains 15 residues. The CDR3 DNA follows: TGTGCCAGCAGCGTAGAACTCGACAGGGCTGAGACCCAGTACTTC. As protein: CASSVELDRAETQYF.

V gene TRBV7-9 combines with J gene TRBJ2-3; a possible D gene is TRBD2 (5 bases). This CDR3 region has 15 residues. The V end was cut by 3 bases, the J end by 3 bases, with 13 bases between. Germline CDR1 SEHNR, CDR2 FQNEAQ (reference sequence). The CDR3, as DNA: TGTGCCAGCAGCTTGACCGGGATCGGGACAGATACGCAGTATTTT. Its translation is CASSLTGIGTDTQYF.

This chain joins TRBV5-4 and TRBJ2-1, with TRBD2 as a possible D gene (6 bases). CDR1 is SGHNT and CDR2 is YYREEE in the germline V gene (reference sequence). Trimming left V 6 bases short and J 1 base short, with 17 bases between. This CDR3 region has 16 residues. This chain's CDR3 is CASTIGGSGSYNEQFF. In nucleotides, the CDR3 is TGTGCCAGCACCATCGGAGGGAGCGGATCCTACAATGAGCAGTTCTTC.

Regarding this clone: One end of the junction is discordant with germline, which a read error may explain. The CDR3 loop reads CASRQDRTAYRNTIYF. The CDR3 nucleotides are TGTGCCAGCAGACAAGACAGGACAGCTTATCGAAACACCATATATTTT. The chain combines TRBV4-2 with TRBJ1-3, with D possibly being TRBD1 (6 bases). There are 16 residues in the CDR3. Germline CDR1 LGHNA, CDR2 YNFKEQ.

The chain has TRBV30 and TRBJ1-3; TRBD1 is a possible D gene (6 bases). V was clipped by 4 bases and J by 2 bases, with 18 bases between them. This CDR3 spans 16 amino acids. Looked up from germline, CDR1 is GTSNPN and CDR2 is SVGIG (reference sequence). CDR3 in amino acids: CAWMFGRGGTGNTIYF. DNA for the CDR3: TGTGCCTGGATGTTTGGCCGGGGGGGCACTGGAAACACCATATATTTT.

CDR3: CATSTPEGYEKLFF. The CDR3 DNA follows: TGTGCCACCAGCACCCCGGAGGGGTATGAAAAACTGTTTTTT. The chain uses TRBV15 and TRBJ1-4; a weak D match, TRBD1 (5 bases). The CDR3 covers 14 residues. Trimming removed 4 bases at V and 6 bases at J, with 12 bases between. From germline, CDR1 is LNHNV and CDR2 YYDKDF (reference sequence).